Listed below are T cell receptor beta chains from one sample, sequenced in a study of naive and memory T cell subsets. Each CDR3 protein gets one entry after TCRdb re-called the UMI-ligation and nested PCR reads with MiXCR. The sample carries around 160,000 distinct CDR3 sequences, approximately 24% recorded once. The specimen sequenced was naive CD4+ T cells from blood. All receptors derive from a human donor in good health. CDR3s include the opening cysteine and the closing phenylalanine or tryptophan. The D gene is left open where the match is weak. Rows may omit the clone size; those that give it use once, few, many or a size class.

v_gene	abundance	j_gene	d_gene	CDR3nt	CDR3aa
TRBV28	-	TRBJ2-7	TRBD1	TGTGCCAGCAGTTTGGTGGACAGGGTGGCATCCGAGCAGTACTTC	CASSLVDRVASEQYF
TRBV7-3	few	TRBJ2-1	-	TGTGCCAGCAGCTTTTCCCCCAGGGGCGGGGTCTACAATGAGCAGTTCTTC	CASSFSPRGGVYNEQFF
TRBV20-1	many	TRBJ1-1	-	TGCAGTGCTAGATTGGGCACTGAAGCTTTCTTT	CSARLGTEAFF
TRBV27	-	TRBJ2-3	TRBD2	TGTGCCAGCAGTTTCCAAGCGGGAGGGGTAGATACGCAGTATTTT	CASSFQAGGVDTQYF
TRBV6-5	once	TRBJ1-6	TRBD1	TGTGCCAGCAGTGGCTTAACAGGGGGCCGTTCGGCCCTCCACTTT	CASSGLTGGRSALHF
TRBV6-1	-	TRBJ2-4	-	TGTGCCAGCAGATATAAGGCGGTAGCCAAAAACATTCAGTACTTC	CASRYKAVAKNIQYF
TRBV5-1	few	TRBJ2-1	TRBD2	TGCGCCAGCAGCTTGAGGACTAGCGGGAGCAACTCCCATGAGCAGTTCTTC	CASSLRTSGSNSHEQFF
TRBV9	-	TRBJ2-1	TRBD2	TGTGCCAGCAGCCCGAGACTAGCGAATGGGAATGAGCAGTTCTTC	CASSPRLANGNEQFF
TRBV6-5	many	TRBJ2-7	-	TGTGCCAGCAGTTTACAGGGTATCGGTGAGCAGTACTTC	CASSLQGIGEQYF
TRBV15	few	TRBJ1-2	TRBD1	TGTGCCACCAGCAGAGACGACAGGGACAACTATGGCTACACCTTC	CATSRDDRDNYGYTF
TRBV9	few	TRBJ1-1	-	TGTGCCAGCAGCGGGGGCACTGAAGCTTTCTTT	CASSGGTEAFF
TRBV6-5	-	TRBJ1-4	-	TGTGCCAGCAGTTACGGTCTCAGTTCAACTAATGAAAAACTGTTTTTT	CASSYGLSSTNEKLFF
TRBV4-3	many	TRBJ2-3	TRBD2	TGCGCCAGCAGCCAAGAGGGCCTAGCGGGACTGAGCACAGATACGCAGTATTTT	CASSQEGLAGLSTDTQYF
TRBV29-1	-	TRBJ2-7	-	TGCAGCGCAGGACAGTCCGCCTACGAGCAGTACTTC	CSAGQSAYEQYF
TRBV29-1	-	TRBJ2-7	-	TGCAGCGTCCAATTACTAGTGAGCTCCTACGAGCAGTACTTC	CSVQLLVSSYEQYF
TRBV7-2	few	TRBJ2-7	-	TGTGCCAGCAGCTTAGATTTTGCGGCCTACGAGCAGTACTTC	CASSLDFAAYEQYF
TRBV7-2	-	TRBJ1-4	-	TGTGCCAGCAGCTTAACGACAATTAATGAAAAACTGTTTTTT	CASSLTTINEKLFF
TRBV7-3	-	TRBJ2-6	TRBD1	TGTGCCAGCAAGGGACAGAGCTCTGGGGCCAACGTCCTGACTTTC	CASKGQSSGANVLTF
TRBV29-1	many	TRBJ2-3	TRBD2	TGCAGCCTGAGCGGGAGGTACGCAGATACGCAGTATTTT	CSLSGRYADTQYF
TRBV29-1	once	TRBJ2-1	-	TGCAGCGTTGCACAGGTCAACTCCTACAATGGGCAGTTCTTC	CSVAQVNSYNGQFF
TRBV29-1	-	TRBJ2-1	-	TGCAGCGTTGCACGACAGGCGAACAATGAGCAGTTCTTC	CSVARQANNEQFF
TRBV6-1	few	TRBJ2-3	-	TGTGCCAGCAGGGGACGACCGTTGGTGGGAAGCACAGATACGCAGTATTTT	CASRGRPLVGSTDTQYF
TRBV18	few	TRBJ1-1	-	TGTGCCAGCTCACCACCGGGGGGGCGGCGAGCTGAAGCTTTCTTT	CASSPPGGRRAEAFF
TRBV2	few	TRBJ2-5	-	TGTGCCAGCAAGGGGGCGGGGGGCCTTTTCCAAGAGACCCAGTACTTC	CASKGAGGLFQETQYF
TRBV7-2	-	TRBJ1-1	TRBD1	TGTGCCAGCAGCCCGCTGACAGGGCCGCGGTCTAAAGCTTTCTTT	CASSPLTGPRSKAFF
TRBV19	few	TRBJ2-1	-	TGTGCCAGTAGAGAGATTGGTCTGGACAATGAGCAGTTCTTC	CASREIGLDNEQFF
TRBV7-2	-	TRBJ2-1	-	TGTGCCAGCAGCTTAGGGCTAGACAATGAGCAGTTCTTC	CASSLGLDNEQFF
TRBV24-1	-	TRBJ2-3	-	TGTGCCACCAGTGGGGACTTTCCAGATACGCAGTATTTT	CATSGDFPDTQYF
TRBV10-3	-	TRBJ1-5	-	TGTGCCATCAGTGAGTACGGGACACCGAGCAATCAGCCCCAGCATTTT	CAISEYGTPSNQPQHF
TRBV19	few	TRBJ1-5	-	TGTGCCAGTAGACGGTCCACCCATAGCAATCAGCCCCAGCATTTT	CASRRSTHSNQPQHF
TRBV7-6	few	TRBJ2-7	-	TGTGCCAGCAGCCGGGGGGCAGTCTACGAGCAGTACTTC	CASSRGAVYEQYF
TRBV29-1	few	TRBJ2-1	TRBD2	TGCAGCGTGGGGCAACTAGCGGGAAGCTCCTACAATGAGCAGTTCTTC	CSVGQLAGSSYNEQFF
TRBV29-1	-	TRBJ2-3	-	TGCAGCGTTGAAGGCAGATTAAGCACAGATACGCAGTATTTT	CSVEGRLSTDTQYF
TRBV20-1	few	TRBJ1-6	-	TGCAGTGCTAGACCGCGGGGATATAATTCACCCCTCCACTTT	CSARPRGYNSPLHF
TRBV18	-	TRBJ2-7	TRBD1	TGTGCCAGCTTACAGGGACAGCGGAGCTCCTACGAGCAGTACTTC	CASLQGQRSSYEQYF
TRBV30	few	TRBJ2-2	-	TGTGCCTGGATTAGGGGTTTTACCGGGGAGCTGTTTTTT	CAWIRGFTGELFF
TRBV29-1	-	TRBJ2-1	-	TGCAGCGTTGGGGAGTTAGCGCAGTTCTTC	CSVGELAQFF
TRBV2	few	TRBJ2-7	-	TGTGCCAGCAGTGGGGGACGGCGAACCTACGAGCAGTACTTC	CASSGGRRTYEQYF
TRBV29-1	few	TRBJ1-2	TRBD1	TGCAGCGGGGGGGACAGATCTAACTATGGCTACACCTTC	CSGGDRSNYGYTF
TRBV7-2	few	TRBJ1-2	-	TGTGCCAGCAGCCGAGGACAGAATGGCTACACCTTC	CASSRGQNGYTF
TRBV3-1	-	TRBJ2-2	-	TGTGCCAGCAGCCAAGATTATGCCGGGGAGCTGTTTTTT	CASSQDYAGELFF
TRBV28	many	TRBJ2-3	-	TGTGCCAGCAAACCACCGGGCCCGGATACGCAGTATTTT	CASKPPGPDTQYF
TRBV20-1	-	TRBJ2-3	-	TGCAGTGCTCCGATATGGACAGATACGCAGTATTTT	CSAPIWTDTQYF
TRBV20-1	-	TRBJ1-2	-	TGCAGTGCTAGAAATCAAATCTATGGCTACACCTTC	CSARNQIYGYTF
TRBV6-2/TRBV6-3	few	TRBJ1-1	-	TGTGCCAGCAGTTACCGAGAGGGCACTGAAGCTTTCTTT	CASSYREGTEAFF
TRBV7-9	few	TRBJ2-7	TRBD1	TGTGCCAGCAGCCCCCCTGACAGGGCCTACGAGCAGTACTTC	CASSPPDRAYEQYF
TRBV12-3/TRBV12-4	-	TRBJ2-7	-	TGTGCCAGCAGTTTTGGATCCAGTCAATCTGGGCAGTACTTC	CASSFGSSQSGQYF
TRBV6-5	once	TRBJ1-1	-	TGTGCCAGCAGGAGGGGGATCGCTGAAGCTTTCTTT	CASRRGIAEAFF
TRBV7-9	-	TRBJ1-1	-	TGTGCCAGCAGCCGCAGGGTTCGCACTGAAGCTTTCTTT	CASSRRVRTEAFF
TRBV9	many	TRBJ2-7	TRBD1	TGTGCCAGCAGCGTTGCTCCGGGACAGGGGACCTACGAGCAGTACTTC	CASSVAPGQGTYEQYF
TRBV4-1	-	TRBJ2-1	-	TGCGCCAGCAGCCAAGACGGCTTTGGGGAGCAGTTCTTC	CASSQDGFGEQFF
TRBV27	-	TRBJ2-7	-	TGTGCCAGCAGTCTAGGGGCAGGGCCCGAGCAGTACTTC	CASSLGAGPEQYF
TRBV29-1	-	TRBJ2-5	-	TGCAGCGCCTATCCGGGACTTAAAGAGACCCAGTACTTC	CSAYPGLKETQYF
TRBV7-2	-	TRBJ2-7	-	TGTGCCAGCAGCTTAGCGGGGGGCTTCGAGCAGTACTTC	CASSLAGGFEQYF
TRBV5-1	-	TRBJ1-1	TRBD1	TGCGCCAGCAGCATGATAAGGGACAGAAAAGCTTTCTTT	CASSMIRDRKAFF
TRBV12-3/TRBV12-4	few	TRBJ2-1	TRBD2	TGTGCCAGCAGTGGGGGGAGGCTAGCGGGAGATTATGAGCAGTTCTTC	CASSGGRLAGDYEQFF
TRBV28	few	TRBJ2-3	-	TGTGCCAGCAGGACCATCGGCAGGGCAGCAGATACGCAGTATTTT	CASRTIGRAADTQYF